This T cell receptor beta chain was retrieved from a study of blood T cell repertoires in COVID-19. Study-level information: The cDNA or gDNA used as material had been derived from T cells, B-cell-depleted T cells, or PBMCs.

The CDR3 has 13 residues. Germline values: CDR1 SGHRS, CDR2 YFSETQ. V was trimmed by 2 bases and J by 3 bases, leaving 5 bases between them. Clones were read by immunoSEQ multiplex PCR, and TCRdb kept only the in-frame ones, dropping some. This table has roughly 150,000 clones, around four fifths appearing once. The sequenced sample consisted of peripheral blood. The origin of this receptor is a woman of 80 years or more with COVID-19, enrolled during active disease. This sequence joins TRBV5-1 and TRBJ2-2; D is unclear. The DNA of the CDR3 is TGCGCCAGCAGCTTTCAGTACACCGGGGAGCTGTTTTTT. It yields the protein CASSFQYTGELFF. The variable domain in full, with the rest retrieved from reference TRBV5-1 and TRBJ2-2, is KAGVTQTPRYLIKTRGQQVTLSCSPISGHRSVSWYQQTPGQGLQFLFEYFSETQRNKGNFPGRFSGRQFSNSRSEMNVSTLELGDSALYLCASSFQYTGELFFGEGSRLTVL.